This entry lists 8 T cell receptor beta chains sequenced from one sample in a study of T cells in Graves' hyperthyroidism and ophthalmopathy. TCR beta CDR3 region amplification was performed from RNA transcripts. TCR CDR3 underwent first-round RT-PCR with the HTBI primer set. MiXCR, run by TCRdb on the multiplex PCR reads, gives a single entry per CDR3 protein. The sample includes about half a million distinct CDR3 sequences, roughly 22% of them seen just once. The material sequenced was blood. The receptors come from an older woman with Graves' ophthalmopathy.

V is TRBV5-1 and J is TRBJ2-3, with 9 bases lining up with TRBD2. The CDR3 contains 15 residues. Germline CDR1 is SGHRS and CDR2 is YFSETQ. The V and J ends lost 2 bases and 2 bases, in that order; junction bases with no gene match: 3. The CDR3 nucleotides are TGCGCCAGCAGCTTCGGACTAGCGACCACAGATACGCAGTATTTT. It encodes CASSFGLATTDTQYF.

This clonotype was seen many times. CDR3 residues: CASSPVLIDEQFF. The CDR3 DNA reads as TGTGCCAGCAGCCCGGTCCTGATCGATGAGCAGTTCTTC. This rearrangement joins TRBV27 to TRBJ2-1; D is undetermined. V was trimmed by 6 bases and J by 8 bases, leaving 14 bases between them. The germline V gene encodes CDR1 MNHEY and CDR2 SMNVEV (reference sequence). The CDR3 contains 13 residues.

This sequence joins TRBV9 and TRBJ1-3; D is unclear. The germline gives CDR1 SGDLS, CDR2 YYNGEE. V gave up 0 bases and J gave up 0 bases, with 10 bases separating them. CDR3 length: 16 amino acids. In DNA form, the CDR3 reads TGTGCCAGCAGCGTAGATTCGACCCTCTCTGGAAACACCATATATTTT. This gives the protein CASSVDSTLSGNTIYF.

The sample holds many counts of this clonotype. This sequence joins TRBV12-3 or TRBV12-4 and TRBJ1-1, with D possibly being TRBD1 (5 bases). Trimming cost V 3 bases and J 5 bases, with 13 bases left between them. CDR3 size: 14 residues. CDR3 DNA sequence: TGTGCCAGCAGTTTGAGAGACTGGGGGACTGAAGCTTTCTTT. The encoded protein is CASSLRDWGTEAFF.

The chain links TRBV25-1 to TRBJ1-6, with D possibly matching TRBD1 (5 bases). CDR1 is MGHDK, CDR2 SYGVNS, per germline. The ends were cut back, 2 bases at V and 9 bases at J, with 14 bases in the middle. The CDR3 sequence is 15 residues long. The CDR3 region is CASSETLGDSSPLHF. Here the CDR3 DNA reads TGTGCCAGCAGTGAAACGTTGGGGGATAGTTCACCCCTCCACTTT.

This clonotype was detected only a few times. V gene TRBV3-1 combines with J gene TRBJ1-3; 7 bases fit TRBD1. Per the germline V gene, CDR1 is LGHDT and CDR2 is YNNKEL (reference sequence). The trim removed 4 bases at V and 2 bases at J, leaving 8 bases unmatched. CDR3 length equals 16 residues. The CDR3 DNA sequence: TGTGCCAGCAGCCCGCCTGGACAGGCCCCTGGAAACACCATATATTTT. This codes for CASSPPGQAPGNTIYF.

This clonotype has only a few counts. The chain uses TRBV6-1 and TRBJ2-7; 10 nucleotides agree with TRBD2. Germline V gene data show CDR1 as MNHNS and CDR2 as SASEGT. After removal of 5 bases from V and 3 bases from J, the junction contained 7 bases not matched to a gene. The length of the CDR3 is 15 residues. The CDR3 DNA reads as TGTGCCAGCAGTAGAGCTAGCGGGAGTGGCTACGAGCAGTACTTC. It codes for CASSRASGSGYEQYF.

The V gene is TRBV12-5, the J gene TRBJ2-7; 13 positions agree with TRBD2. V shed 0 bases and J 3 bases; nucleotides not matched to a gene: 2. The CDR3 has 16 residues. Looked up from germline, CDR1 is LGHNT and CDR2 is FRNRAP. In DNA, the CDR3 is TGTGCTAGTGGTTTGGTAAGGACTAGCGGGAGCTACGAGCAGTACTTC. This translates into CASGLVRTSGSYEQYF.